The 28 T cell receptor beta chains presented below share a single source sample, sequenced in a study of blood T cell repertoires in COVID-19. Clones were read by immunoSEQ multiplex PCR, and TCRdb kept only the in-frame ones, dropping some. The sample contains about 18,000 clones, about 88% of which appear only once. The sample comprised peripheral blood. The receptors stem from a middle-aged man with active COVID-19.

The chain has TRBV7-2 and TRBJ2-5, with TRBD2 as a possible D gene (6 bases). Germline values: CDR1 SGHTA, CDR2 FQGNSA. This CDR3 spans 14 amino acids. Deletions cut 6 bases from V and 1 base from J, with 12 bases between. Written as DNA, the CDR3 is TGTGCCAGCAGACGGGGACTGTTCCAAGAGACCCAGTACTTC. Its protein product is CASRRGLFQETQYF.

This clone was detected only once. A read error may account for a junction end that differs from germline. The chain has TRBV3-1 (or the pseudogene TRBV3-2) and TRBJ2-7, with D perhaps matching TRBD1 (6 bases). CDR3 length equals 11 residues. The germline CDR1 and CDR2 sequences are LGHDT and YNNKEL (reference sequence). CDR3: CASSQLGTPNF. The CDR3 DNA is TGTGCCAGCAGCCAATTAGGGACACCCAACTTC.

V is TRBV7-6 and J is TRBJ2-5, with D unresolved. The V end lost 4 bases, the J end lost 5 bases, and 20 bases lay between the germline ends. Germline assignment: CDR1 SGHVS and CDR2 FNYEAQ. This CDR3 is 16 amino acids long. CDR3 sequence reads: CASSSAPPSPGETQYF. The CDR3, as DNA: TGTGCCAGCAGCTCAGCGCCGCCAAGTCCCGGGGAGACCCAGTACTTC.

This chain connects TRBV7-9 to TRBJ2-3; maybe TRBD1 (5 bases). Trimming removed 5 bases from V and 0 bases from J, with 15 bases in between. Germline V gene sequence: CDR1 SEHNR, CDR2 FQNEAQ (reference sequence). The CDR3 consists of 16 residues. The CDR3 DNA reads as TGTGCCAGCAGCCCGATTAGGGGCGGTAGCACAGATACGCAGTATTTT. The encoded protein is CASSPIRGGSTDTQYF. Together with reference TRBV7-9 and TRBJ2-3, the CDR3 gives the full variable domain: DTGVSQNPRHKITKRGQNVTFRCDPISEHNRLYWYRQTLGQGPEFLTYFQNEAQLEKSRLLSDRFSAERPKGSFSTLEIQRTEQGDSAMYLCASSPIRGGSTDTQYFGPGTRLTVL.

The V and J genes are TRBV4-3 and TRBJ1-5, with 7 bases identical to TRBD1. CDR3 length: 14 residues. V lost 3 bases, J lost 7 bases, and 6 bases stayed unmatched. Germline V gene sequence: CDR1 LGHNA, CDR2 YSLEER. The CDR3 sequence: CASSQETGNQPQHF. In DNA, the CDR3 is TGCGCCAGCAGCCAGGAGACAGGGAACCAGCCCCAGCATTTT.

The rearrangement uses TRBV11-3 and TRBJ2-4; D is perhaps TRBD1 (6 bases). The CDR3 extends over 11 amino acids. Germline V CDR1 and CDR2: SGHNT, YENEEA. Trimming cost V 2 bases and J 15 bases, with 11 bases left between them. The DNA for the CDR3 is TGTGCCAGCAGCTTATCAGGGGCTACGTACTTC. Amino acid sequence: CASSLSGATYF.

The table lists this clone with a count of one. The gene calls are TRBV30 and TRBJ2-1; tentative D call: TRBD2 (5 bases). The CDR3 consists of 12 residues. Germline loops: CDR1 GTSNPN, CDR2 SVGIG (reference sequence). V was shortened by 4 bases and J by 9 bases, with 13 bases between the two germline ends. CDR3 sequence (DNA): TGTGCCTGGAACCCGGGAATGAGTGAGCAGTTCTTC. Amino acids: CAWNPGMSEQFF.

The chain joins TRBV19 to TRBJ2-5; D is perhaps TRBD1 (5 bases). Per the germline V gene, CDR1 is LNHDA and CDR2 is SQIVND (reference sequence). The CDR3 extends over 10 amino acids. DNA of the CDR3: TGTGCAGGACAAGAAGAGACCCAGTACTTC. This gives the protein CAGQEETQYF.

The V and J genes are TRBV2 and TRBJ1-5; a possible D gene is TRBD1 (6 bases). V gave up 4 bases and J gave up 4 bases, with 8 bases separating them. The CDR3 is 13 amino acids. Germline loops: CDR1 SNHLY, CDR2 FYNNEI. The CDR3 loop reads CASSAQGNQPQHF. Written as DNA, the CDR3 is TGTGCCAGCAGTGCACAGGGAAATCAGCCCCAGCATTTT.

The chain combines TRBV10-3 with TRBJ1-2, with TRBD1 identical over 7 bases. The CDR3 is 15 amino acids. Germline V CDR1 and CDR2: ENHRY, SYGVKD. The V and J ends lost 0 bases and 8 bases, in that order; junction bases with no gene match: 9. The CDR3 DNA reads TGTGCCATCAGTGAGTCGACAGGGAGCTTGCGCGGCTACACCTTC. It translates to CAISESTGSLRGYTF.

CDR3 residues: CASSASGLGYGYTF. DNA of the CDR3: TGTGCCAGTAGCGCCTCGGGACTAGGCTATGGCTACACCTTC. The V and J genes are TRBV19 and TRBJ1-2, with D possibly being TRBD1 (5 bases). The CDR3 runs 14 residues. CDR1 LNHDA and CDR2 SQIVND come from the germline V gene (reference sequence). The V end lost 6 bases, the J end lost 4 bases, and 15 bases lay between the germline ends.

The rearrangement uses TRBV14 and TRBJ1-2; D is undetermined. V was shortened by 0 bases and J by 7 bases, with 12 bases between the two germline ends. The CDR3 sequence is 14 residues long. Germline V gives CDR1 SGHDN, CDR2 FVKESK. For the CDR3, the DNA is TGTGCCAGCAGCCAAGATCTAAGAGTTGGTGGCTACACCTTC. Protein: CASSQDLRVGGYTF.

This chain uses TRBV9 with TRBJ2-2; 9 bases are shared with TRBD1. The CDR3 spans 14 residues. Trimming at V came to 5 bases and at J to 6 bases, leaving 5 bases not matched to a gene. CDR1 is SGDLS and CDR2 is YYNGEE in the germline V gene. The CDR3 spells CASRRTGVAGELFF. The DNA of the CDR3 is TGTGCCAGCAGAAGGACAGGGGTTGCCGGGGAGCTGTTTTTT.

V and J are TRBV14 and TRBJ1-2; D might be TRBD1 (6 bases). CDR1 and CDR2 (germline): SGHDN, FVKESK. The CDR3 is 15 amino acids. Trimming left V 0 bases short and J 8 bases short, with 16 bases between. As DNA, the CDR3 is TGTGCCAGCAGCCAAGAAGTTGGCAGGGGTGGAGGCTACACCTTC. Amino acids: CASSQEVGRGGGYTF.

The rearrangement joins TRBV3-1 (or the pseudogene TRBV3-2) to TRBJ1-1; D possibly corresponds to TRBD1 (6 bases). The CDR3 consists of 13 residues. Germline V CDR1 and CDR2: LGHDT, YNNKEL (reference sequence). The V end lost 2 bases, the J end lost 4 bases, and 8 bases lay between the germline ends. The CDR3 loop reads CASSQNRATEAFF. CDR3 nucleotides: TGTGCCAGCAGCCAAAACAGGGCCACTGAAGCTTTCTTT.

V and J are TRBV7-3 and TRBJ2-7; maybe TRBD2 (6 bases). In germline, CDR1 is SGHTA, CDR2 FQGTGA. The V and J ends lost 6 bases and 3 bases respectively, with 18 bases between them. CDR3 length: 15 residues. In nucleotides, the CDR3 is TGTGCCAGCAGTCTTCTTCCCGGGACTGGCTACGAGCAGTACTTC. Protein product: CASSLLPGTGYEQYF.

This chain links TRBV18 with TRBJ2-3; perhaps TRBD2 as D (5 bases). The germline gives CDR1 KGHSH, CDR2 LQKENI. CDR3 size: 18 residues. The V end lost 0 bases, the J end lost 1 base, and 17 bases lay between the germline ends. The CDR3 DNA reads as TGTGCCAGCTCACCACCATGGCCCGCCGGAGGCGGCACAGATACGCAGTATTTT. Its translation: CASSPPWPAGGGTDTQYF. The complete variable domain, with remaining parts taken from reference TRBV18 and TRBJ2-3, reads NAGVMQNPRHLVRRRGQEARLRCSPMKGHSHVYWYRQLPEEGLKFMVYLQKENIIDESGMPKERFSAEFPKEGPSILRIQQVVRGDSAAYFCASSPPWPAGGGTDTQYFGPGTRLTVL.

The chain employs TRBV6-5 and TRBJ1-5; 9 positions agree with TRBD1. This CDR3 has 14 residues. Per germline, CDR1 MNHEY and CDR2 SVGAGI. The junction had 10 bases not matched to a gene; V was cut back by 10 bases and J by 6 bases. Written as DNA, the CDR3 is TGTGCCACCCGGGGACAGGGTGTGGGTCAGCCCCAGCATTTT. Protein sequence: CATRGQGVGQPQHF.

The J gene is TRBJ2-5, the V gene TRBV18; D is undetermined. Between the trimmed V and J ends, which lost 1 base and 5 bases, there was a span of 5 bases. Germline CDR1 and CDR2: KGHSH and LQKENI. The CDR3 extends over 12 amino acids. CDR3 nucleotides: TGTGCCAGCTCACCACGGCGGGAGACCCAGTACTTC. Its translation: CASSPRRETQYF.

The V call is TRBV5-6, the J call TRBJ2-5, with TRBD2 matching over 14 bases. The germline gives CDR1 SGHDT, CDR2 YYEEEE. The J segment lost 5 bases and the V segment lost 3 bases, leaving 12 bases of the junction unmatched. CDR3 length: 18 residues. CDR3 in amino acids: CASSSGTSGSFRFETQYF. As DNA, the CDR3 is TGTGCCAGCAGCTCTGGGACTAGCGGGAGTTTTAGGTTCGAGACCCAGTACTTC.

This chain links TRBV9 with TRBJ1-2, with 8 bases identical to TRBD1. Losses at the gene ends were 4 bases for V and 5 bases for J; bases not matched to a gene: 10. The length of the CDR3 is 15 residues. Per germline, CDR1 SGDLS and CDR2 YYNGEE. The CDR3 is CASSPGQGTLYGYTF. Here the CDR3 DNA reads TGTGCCAGCAGCCCCGGACAGGGAACTCTTTATGGCTACACCTTC.

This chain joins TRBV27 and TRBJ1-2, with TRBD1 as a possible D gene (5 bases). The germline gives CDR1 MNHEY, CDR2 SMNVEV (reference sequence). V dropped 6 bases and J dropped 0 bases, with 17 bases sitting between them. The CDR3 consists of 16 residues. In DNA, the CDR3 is TGTGCCAGCAGCGGGACTGCCCTAGTTCCTAACTATGGCTACACCTTC. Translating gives CASSGTALVPNYGYTF.

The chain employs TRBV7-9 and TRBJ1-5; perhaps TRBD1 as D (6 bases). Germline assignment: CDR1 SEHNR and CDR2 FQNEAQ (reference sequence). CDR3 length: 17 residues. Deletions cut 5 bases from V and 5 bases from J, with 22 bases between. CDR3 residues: CASSQRGGGRLDQPQHF. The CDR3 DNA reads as TGTGCCAGCAGCCAACGGGGGGGCGGGCGTCTCGATCAGCCCCAGCATTTT.

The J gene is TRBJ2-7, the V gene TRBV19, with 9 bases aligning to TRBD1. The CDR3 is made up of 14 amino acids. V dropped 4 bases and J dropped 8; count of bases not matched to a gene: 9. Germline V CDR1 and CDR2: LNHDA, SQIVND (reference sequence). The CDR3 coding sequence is TGTGCCAGTAGTACCCCATCCGGGACAGGGAAGCAGTACTTC. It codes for CASSTPSGTGKQYF.

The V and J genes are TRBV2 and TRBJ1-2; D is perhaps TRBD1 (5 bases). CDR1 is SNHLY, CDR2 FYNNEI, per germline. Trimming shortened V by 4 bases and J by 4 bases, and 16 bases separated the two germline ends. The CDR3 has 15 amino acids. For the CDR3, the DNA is TGTGCCAGCAGTGCCCAAGGGGCCGGCTCCTATGGCTACACCTTC. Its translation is CASSAQGAGSYGYTF.

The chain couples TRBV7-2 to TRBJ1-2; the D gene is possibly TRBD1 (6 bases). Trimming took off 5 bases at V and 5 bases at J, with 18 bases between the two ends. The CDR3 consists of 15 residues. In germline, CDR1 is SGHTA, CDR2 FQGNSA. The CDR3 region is CASSRGPRTDYGYTF. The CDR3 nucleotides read TGTGCCAGCAGCCGTGGCCCTCGGACAGATTATGGCTACACCTTC.

CDR3 DNA sequence: TGTGCCAGCAGTAGGGGACAGGGGTACAATGAGCAGTTCTTC. Amino acids: CASSRGQGYNEQFF. The chain joins TRBV6-5 to TRBJ2-1, with 10 bases aligning to TRBD1. The CDR3 spans 14 residues. Trimming took 5 bases from V and 4 from J; bases not matched to a gene: 2. The germline V gene has CDR1 MNHEY and CDR2 SVGAGI.

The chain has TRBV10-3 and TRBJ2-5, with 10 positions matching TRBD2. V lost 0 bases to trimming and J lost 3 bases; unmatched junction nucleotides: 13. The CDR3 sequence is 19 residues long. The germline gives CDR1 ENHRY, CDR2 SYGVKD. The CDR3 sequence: CAISESPSGSYSAKETQYF. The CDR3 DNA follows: TGTGCCATCAGTGAGTCGCCTAGCGGGAGTTACTCCGCAAAAGAGACCCAGTACTTC.